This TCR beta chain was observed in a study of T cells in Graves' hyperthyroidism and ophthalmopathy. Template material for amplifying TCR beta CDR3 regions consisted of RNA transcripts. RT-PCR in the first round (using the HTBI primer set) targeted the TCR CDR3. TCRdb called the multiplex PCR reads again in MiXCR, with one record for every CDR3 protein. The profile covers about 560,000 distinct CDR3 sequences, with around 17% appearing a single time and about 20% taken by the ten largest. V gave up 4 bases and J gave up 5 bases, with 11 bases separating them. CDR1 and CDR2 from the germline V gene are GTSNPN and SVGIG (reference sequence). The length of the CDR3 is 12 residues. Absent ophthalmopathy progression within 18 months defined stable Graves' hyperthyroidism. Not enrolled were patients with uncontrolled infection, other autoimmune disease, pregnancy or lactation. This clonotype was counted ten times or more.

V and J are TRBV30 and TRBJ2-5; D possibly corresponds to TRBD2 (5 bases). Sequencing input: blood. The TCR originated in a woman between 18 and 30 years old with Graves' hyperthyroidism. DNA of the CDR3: TGTGCCTGGACAACGCGGGCGGAGACCCAGTACTTC. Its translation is CAWTTRAETQYF.